This passage covers 6 T cell receptor beta chains from one sample sequenced in a study of cytomegalovirus exposure and HLA in healthy donors. Measured with immunoSEQ multiplex PCR; TCRdb has only the in-frame clones, and not every one. The sample holds over 150,000 clones, 70% to 90% seen once. Sequenced sample: PBMCs. The receptors were gathered from a woman aged 30 to 39 in good health and CMV-seronegative.

The J gene is TRBJ2-1, the V gene TRBV4-1; unclear D gene. V lost 3 bases to trimming and J lost 5 bases, with 11 bases between them. The CDR3 is 14 amino acids. Germline V gene data show CDR1 as MGHRA and CDR2 as YSYEKL. The CDR3 protein is CASSQGLRNNEQFF. As DNA, the CDR3 is TGCGCCAGCAGCCAGGGCCTTAGGAACAATGAGCAGTTCTTC.

The chain carries TRBV5-1 and TRBJ1-1; D call uncertain. In germline, CDR1 is SGHRS, CDR2 YFSETQ. V was cut by 4 bases and J by 8 bases, with 15 bases left in between. The CDR3 has 13 residues. Here the CDR3 reads CASSTDGYREAFF. The CDR3, as DNA: TGCGCCAGCAGCACGGACGGGTACAGAGAAGCTTTCTTT.

The chain employs TRBV5-1 and TRBJ2-2; D is unclear. V was pared by 2 bases and J by 7 bases, with 9 bases between. CDR1 and CDR2 from the germline V gene are SGHRS and YFSETQ. This CDR3 spans 13 amino acids. The DNA of the CDR3 is TGCGCCAGCAGCTTTCGGGTAAACGGGGAGCTGTTTTTT. Encoded protein: CASSFRVNGELFF. Supplemented by reference TRBV5-1 and TRBJ2-2, the full variable domain reads KAGVTQTPRYLIKTRGQQVTLSCSPISGHRSVSWYQQTPGQGLQFLFEYFSETQRNKGNFPGRFSGRQFSNSRSEMNVSTLELGDSALYLCASSFRVNGELFFGEGSRLTVL.

The V call is TRBV28, the J call TRBJ1-1; weak D call: TRBD1 (6 bases). V lost 3 bases to trimming and J lost 5 bases, with 10 bases between them. Looked up from germline, CDR1 is MDHEN and CDR2 is SYDVKM. CDR3 length equals 13 residues. CDR3 DNA sequence: TGTGCCAGCAGTTTCCTCGGACAGACTGAAGCTTTCTTT. As protein: CASSFLGQTEAFF.

This chain links TRBV25-1 with TRBJ1-4; no reliable D call. The CDR3 sequence is 15 residues long. V was trimmed by 3 bases and J by 6 bases, leaving 14 bases between them. The germline gives CDR1 MGHDK, CDR2 SYGVNS. CDR3 amino acids: CASSELGRQYEKLFF. Written as DNA, the CDR3 is TGTGCCAGCAGTGAGTTAGGTCGGCAGTATGAAAAACTGTTTTTT. Based on the CDR3 plus reference TRBV25-1 and TRBJ1-4, the full variable domain is EADIYQTPRYLVIGTGKKITLECSQTMGHDKMYWYQQDPGMELHLIHYSYGVNSTEKGDLSSESTVSRIRTEHFPLTLESARPSHTSQYLCASSELGRQYEKLFFGSGTQLSVL.

This clone was picked up a small number of times. The V gene is TRBV19, the J gene TRBJ1-1; possible D gene TRBD1, 6 bases. Trimming shortened V by 5 bases and J by 5 bases, and 15 bases separated the two germline ends. This CDR3 is 14 amino acids long. Germline V gene lookup returns CDR1 LNHDA and CDR2 SQIVND (reference sequence). Here the CDR3 reads CASSPAAQGTEAFF. CDR3 in DNA: TGTGCCAGTAGTCCTGCCGCTCAGGGGACTGAAGCTTTCTTT. Filled out from reference TRBV19 and TRBJ1-1, the complete variable domain reads DGGITQSPKYLFRKEGQNVTLSCEQNLNHDAMYWYRQDPGQGLRLIYYSQIVNDFQKGDIAEGYSVSREKKESFPLTVTSAQKNPTAFYLCASSPAAQGTEAFFGQGTRLTVV.